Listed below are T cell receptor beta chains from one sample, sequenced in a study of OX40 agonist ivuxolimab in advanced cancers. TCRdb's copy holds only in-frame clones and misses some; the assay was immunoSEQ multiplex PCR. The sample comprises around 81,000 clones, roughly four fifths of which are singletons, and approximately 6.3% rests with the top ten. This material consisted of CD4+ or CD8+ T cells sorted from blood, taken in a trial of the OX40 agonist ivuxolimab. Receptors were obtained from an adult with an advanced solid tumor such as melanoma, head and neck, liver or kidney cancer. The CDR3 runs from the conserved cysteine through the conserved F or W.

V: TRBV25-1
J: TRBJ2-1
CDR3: CASSEYGQGVYNEQFF

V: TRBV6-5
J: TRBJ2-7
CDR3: CASSYYTSGYEQYF

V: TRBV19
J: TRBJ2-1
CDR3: CASSRTSSTNNEQFF

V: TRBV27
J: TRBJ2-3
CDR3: CASAFSAASTDTQYF

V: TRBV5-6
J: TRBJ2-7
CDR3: CASSLGLPRFEQYF

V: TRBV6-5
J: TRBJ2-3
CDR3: CASSYGGADTQYF

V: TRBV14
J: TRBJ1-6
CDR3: CASSQERLASPLHF

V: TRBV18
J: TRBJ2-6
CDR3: CASSPSPPGGSGANVLTF

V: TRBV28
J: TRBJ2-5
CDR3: CASSSGQLEETQYF

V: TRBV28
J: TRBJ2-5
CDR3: CASRTDMQETQYF

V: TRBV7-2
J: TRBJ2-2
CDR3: CASSQYAGELFF

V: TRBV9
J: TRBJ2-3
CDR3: CASSLTGVATDTQYF

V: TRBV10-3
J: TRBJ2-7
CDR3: CAIGGQSYEQYF

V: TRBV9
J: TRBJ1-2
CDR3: CASSTPGGGYGYTF

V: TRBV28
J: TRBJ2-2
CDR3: CASSFAGQGSTRELFF

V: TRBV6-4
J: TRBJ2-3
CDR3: CASSDSAGGEDTQYF

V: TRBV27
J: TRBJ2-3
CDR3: CASSLLAGGLTDTQYF

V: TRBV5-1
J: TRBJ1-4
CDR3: CASSLPDGSGDEKLFF

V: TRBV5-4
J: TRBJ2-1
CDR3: CASSLESSYNEQFF

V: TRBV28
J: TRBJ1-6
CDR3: CASSRERRGAGNSPLHF

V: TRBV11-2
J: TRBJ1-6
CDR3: CASSLVWDRNSPLHF

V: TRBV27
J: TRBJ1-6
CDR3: CASSLLSSANSPLHF

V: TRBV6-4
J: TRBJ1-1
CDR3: CASSDGQGGTEAFF

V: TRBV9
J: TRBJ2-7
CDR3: CASSVGPTPYEQYF

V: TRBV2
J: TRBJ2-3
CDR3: CASSGSGGRGTDTQYF

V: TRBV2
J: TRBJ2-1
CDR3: CASTPTDEQFF

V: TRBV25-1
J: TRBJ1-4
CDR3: CASSEYIGGPNEKLFF

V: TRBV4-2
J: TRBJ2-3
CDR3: CASSQEAGGPDTQYF

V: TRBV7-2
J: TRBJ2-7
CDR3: CASSLAVASNEQYF

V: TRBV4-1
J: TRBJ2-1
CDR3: CASSRGLVGGNEQFF

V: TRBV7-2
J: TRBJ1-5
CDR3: CASSSVKNQPQHF

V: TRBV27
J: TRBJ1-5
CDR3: CASSPLPYSNQPQHF

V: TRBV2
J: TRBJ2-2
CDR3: CASRQQGAGTGELFF

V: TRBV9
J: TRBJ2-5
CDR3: CASSETTVGETQYF

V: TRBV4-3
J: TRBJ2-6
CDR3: CASSQVSGTGANVLTF

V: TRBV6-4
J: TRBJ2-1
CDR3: CASSHSGGAIDEQFF

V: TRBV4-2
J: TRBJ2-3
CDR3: CASSQDTGGNLNTQYF

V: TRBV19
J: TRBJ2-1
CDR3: CASSSPPGRTYNEQFF

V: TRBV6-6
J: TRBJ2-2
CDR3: CASTWGAGTGELFF

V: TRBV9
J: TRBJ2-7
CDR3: CASSPVLAGRYEQYF

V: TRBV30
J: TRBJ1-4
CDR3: CAWSSPSNEKLFF

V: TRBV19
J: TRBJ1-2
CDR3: CASREHRERNYGYTF

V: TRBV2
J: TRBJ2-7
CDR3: CASSDPGQGPYEQYF

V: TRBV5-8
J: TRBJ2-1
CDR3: CASSILGGVPYNEQFF

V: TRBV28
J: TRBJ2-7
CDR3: CASSLGTGAAYEQYF

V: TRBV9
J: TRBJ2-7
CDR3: CASSVGAGTSGIVYEQYF

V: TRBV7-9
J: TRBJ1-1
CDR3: CASSLGQGFTEAFF

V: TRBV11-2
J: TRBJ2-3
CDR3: CASSLGGLDTDTQYF

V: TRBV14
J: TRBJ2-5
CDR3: CASSQARGRETQYF

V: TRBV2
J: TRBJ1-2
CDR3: CASSESSGYTF

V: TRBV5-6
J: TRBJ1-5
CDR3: CASSFQGRNQPQHF

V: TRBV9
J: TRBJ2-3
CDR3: CASSTSSGTSTDTQYF

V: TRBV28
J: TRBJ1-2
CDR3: CASHPRGYGYTF

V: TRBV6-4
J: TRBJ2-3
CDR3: CASRGNFYTDTQYF